This T cell receptor beta chain is drawn from a study of T cell changes during pregnancy in multiple sclerosis. This table comes from immunoSEQ multiplex PCR, and its TCRdb copy is limited to in-frame clones, with some not included. This sample has about 40,000 clones, with approximately 92% found just once. The CDR3 consists of 15 residues. V lost 3 bases, J lost 2 bases, and 11 bases lay in between. From germline, CDR1 is LNHDA and CDR2 SQIVND (reference sequence). The clonotype was recovered from a female donor with multiple sclerosis, enrolled in a pregnancy study. This specimen was CD8+ T cells from peripheral blood mononuclear cells, taken in the first trimester of pregnancy. The chain employs TRBV19 and TRBJ1-3, with D uncertain. The CDR3 loop reads CASSITESAGNTIYF. In DNA, the CDR3 is TGTGCCAGTAGTATTACCGAGTCGGCTGGAAACACCATATATTTT.